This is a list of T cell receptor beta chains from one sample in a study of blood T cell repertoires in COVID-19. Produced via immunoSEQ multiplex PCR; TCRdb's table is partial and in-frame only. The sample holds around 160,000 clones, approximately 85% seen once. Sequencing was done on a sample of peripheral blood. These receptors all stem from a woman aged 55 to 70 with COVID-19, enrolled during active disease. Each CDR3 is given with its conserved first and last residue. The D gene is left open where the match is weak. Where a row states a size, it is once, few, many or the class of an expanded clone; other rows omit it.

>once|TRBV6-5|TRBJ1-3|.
CASSYSWQTGNTIYF
TGTGCCAGCAGTTACTCGTGGCAGACTGGAAACACCATATATTTT
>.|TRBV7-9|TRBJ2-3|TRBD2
CASSSTTGTSGERDTQYF
TGTGCCAGCAGCTCCACCACCGGGACTAGCGGGGAGAGGGATACGCAGTATTTT
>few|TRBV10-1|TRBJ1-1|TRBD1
CASSESRTGTTEAFF
TGCGCCAGCAGTGAGTCGCGGACAGGGACCACTGAAGCTTTCTTT
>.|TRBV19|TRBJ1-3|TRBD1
CASRGQGSGSGNTIYF
TGTGCCAGTAGGGGACAGGGAAGTGGCTCTGGAAACACCATATATTTT
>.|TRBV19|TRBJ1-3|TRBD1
CASRELQGRGNTIYF
TGTGCCAGTAGGGAATTACAGGGGCGTGGAAACACCATATATTTT
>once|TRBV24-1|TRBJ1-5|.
CATLRQEFQPQHF
TGTGCCACCCTAAGACAGGAGTTTCAGCCCCAGCATTTT
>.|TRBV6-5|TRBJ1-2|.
CASSFRTAGGYTF
TGTGCCAGCAGTTTTCGGACAGCTGGGGGCTACACCTTC
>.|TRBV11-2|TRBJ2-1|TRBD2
CASSLDTAGVRNEQFF
TGTGCCAGCAGCTTAGACACAGCGGGGGTGAGGAATGAGCAGTTCTTC
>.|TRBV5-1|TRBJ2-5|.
CASSGRGGQETQYF
TGCGCCAGCAGCGGAAGGGGGGGCCAAGAGACCCAGTACTTC
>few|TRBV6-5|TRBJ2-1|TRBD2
CASSLADSYNEQFF
TGTGCCAGCAGTCTAGCGGACTCCTACAATGAGCAGTTCTTC
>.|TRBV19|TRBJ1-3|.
CASSAAGRRSTGRTGNTIYF
TGTGCCAGTAGTGCCGCCGGCCGCCGCTCAACAGGGAGAACTGGAAACACCATATATTTT
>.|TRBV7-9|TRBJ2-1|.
CASSFRGASSYNEQFF
TGTGCCAGCAGCTTTCGGGGGGCTAGCTCCTACAATGAGCAGTTCTTC
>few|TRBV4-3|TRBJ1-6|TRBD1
CASSQDTRQGATSPLHF
TGCGCCAGCAGCCAAGACACCCGACAGGGGGCTACTTCACCCCTCCACTTT
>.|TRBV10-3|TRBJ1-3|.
CAISVDKGNTIYF
TGTGCCATCAGTGTGGACAAAGGAAACACCATATATTTT